The T cell receptor beta chain under discussion was sequenced for a study of blood T cell repertoires in COVID-19. Study context: The analysed material was cDNA or gDNA that came from T cells, B-cell-depleted T cells, or PBMCs.

Some clones are missing from TCRdb's copy, which holds only in-frame ones; the method was immunoSEQ multiplex PCR. The profile shows some 20,000 clones, about 88% of them singletons. The junction had 13 bases not matched to a gene; V was cut back by 0 bases and J by 5 bases. CDR1 MGHRA and CDR2 YSYEKL come from the germline V gene. CDR3 length equals 18 residues. The clonotype comes from a man aged 35-49 years with active COVID-19. Input material: peripheral blood. The chain recombines TRBV4-1 with TRBJ2-7, with 10 bases identical to TRBD1. The CDR3 nucleotides read TGCGCCAGCAGCCAAGATGGGCGTTACGGGACAGGGGCTAACGAGCAGTACTTC. It specifies CASSQDGRYGTGANEQYF.